This entry features one TCR beta chain sequence. Its target antigen remains unknown. The input lacks base qualities; no much larger clone sits a single base away. The immunoSEQ Assay was used to sequence TCRbeta CDR3 regions. After extraction, genomic DNA underwent amplification by bias-controlled multiplex PCR, followed by high-throughput sequencing. In the paper's pipeline: To quantify the absolute abundance of every unique TCRbeta CDR3 region, sequences were collapsed and filtered. Usable DNA was measured by amplifying reference genes present in all nucleated cells, and TCRbeta template counts were normalized to that usable DNA to estimate T cell fraction. Repertoire TCRs were annotated as SARS-CoV-2-specific by exact matching of V gene, CDR3 amino acid sequence and J gene to a known reactive TCR set. The reference SARS-CoV-2 TCR set came from MIRA and was filtered for enrichment in COVID-19-positive ImmuneCODE repertoires, removing public or cross-reactive TCRs. Using the MIRA antigens, annotated TCRs were further analysed by specific ORF or by position within an ORF. Breadth was defined as annotated unique rearrangements over total unique productive rearrangements; depth was the summed frequency of those rearrangements. Group comparisons of TCR breadth used two-sided Wilcoxon rank-sum tests. TCRdb retrieved this table from immuneACCESS and kept in-frame rearrangements only. Not all clones are present; in checked studies, unresolved V genes account for under half, and no reason is known for the remainder. That table furnishes V, J and clone size, whereas the DNA furnished D and trimming. This sample lists around 370,000 clones; about 92% were detected once. Under 5% of the sample lies in the top ten.

The source of the sample is a study of Ad26.COV2.S vaccination and SARS-CoV-2 variants (dated by TCRdb to the early 2020s). In the study overall: Sequencing of the TCRbeta repertoire served to evaluate the specificity and breadth of SARS-CoV-2-reactive T cell receptors following Ad26.COV2.S vaccination. A total of approximately 32 samples were included in the TCR-sequenced set, comprising around 19 Ad26.COV2.S vaccine recipients, 5 placebo recipients and 8 SARS-CoV-2 convalescent individuals.

General study outcomes and caveats: The authors noted that the TCR breadth and depth analyses may have underestimated total T cell responses. Non-spike TCR breadth was comparable between vaccine and placebo recipients, consistent with the vaccine containing only spike. After vaccination, substantial breadth of spike-specific CD8+ and CD4+ T cell responses was reported. Higher spike-specific TCR breadth was observed in Ad26.COV2.S recipients than in placebo recipients (P = 0.0014).

The time point label here, explained by the study, means: individuals recovered from natural SARS-CoV-2 infection. The CDR3 covers 18 residues, taking in both the cysteine and the phenylalanine. Just the 54-base CDR3 DNA is kept, in frame starting at base 1. The germline V end is reduced by 5 bases and the J end by 2 bases; junction bases left unmatched: 19. CDR1 and CDR2 were assigned from the germline V gene as SGHTS and YDEGEE. This TCR derives from a human donor who had recovered from COVID-19. The chain employs TRBV5-8 and TRBJ2-7, and 7 junctional nucleotides match TRBD1. The material was peripheral blood, obtained after recovery from COVID-19. The CDR3 corresponds to CASRPTGDADSRPYEQYF. The DNA sequence is given as TGTGCCAGCAGACCTACAGGGGATGCCGACTCACGACCCTACGAGCAGTACTTC.